This T cell receptor beta chain came from a study of cytomegalovirus exposure and HLA in healthy donors. Study-wide findings and caveats: Reportedly, diagnosis of cytomegalovirus status by the classifier showed high specificity and sensitivity. The study put some 160 TCR beta chains on its list as cytomegalovirus-associated.

PCR involved 60 Vbeta and 13 Jbeta primers. TCRdb keeps only in-frame clones here, not all; method: immunoSEQ multiplex PCR. In the table there are about 200,000 clones, 70% to 85% of which are singletons. With respect to this clone: Its antigen is not identified.

The CDR3 totals 15 residues. V lost 1 base and J lost 6, with 13 bases in between. Germline assignment: CDR1 MGHRA and CDR2 YSYEKL. Material for sequencing was PBMCs. The V gene is TRBV4-1, the J gene TRBJ1-3; D remains ambiguous. The receptor was isolated from a boy between 2 and 10 years old in good health and CMV-seronegative. Written as DNA, the CDR3 is TGCGCCAGCAGCCAAGCCAACGCAGGATTAAACACCATATATTTT. This encodes CASSQANAGLNTIYF.